This record covers a single TCR beta chain. No antigen is known for it. The CDR3 runs 13 residues. Germline V lookup: CDR1 SGHAT, CDR2 FQDESV (reference sequence). The J segment lost 7 bases and the V segment lost 3 bases, leaving 1 base of the junction unmatched. Colonoscopy and blood draw happened at the same time. This specimen comes from a study of pediatric ulcerative colitis. Study results and caveats: Two rectal CDR3 clonotypes occurred in all ulcerative colitis patients. Ulcerative colitis patients shared more blood-rectal clones than controls.

Samples were sequenced at Survey level, maximum 500,000 reads. Some clones are missing from TCRdb's copy, which holds only in-frame ones; the method was immunoSEQ multiplex PCR. Found here are about 4,600 clones, 90% to 95% of them singletons; the top ten hold more than 0.95%. The V call is TRBV11-1, the J call TRBJ1-4; 8 bases align to TRBD1. Material: blood. The sequence was obtained from a boy younger than 18 who was a control in a study of pediatric ulcerative colitis. The CDR3 loop is CASSFDRGEKLFF. The CDR3 DNA reads as TGTGCCAGCAGCTTCGACAGGGGTGAAAAACTGTTTTTT.